The T cell receptor beta chain under discussion was sequenced for a study of early T cells in non-severe SARS-CoV-2 infection. Study results and caveats: Matching results from VDJdb favored anti-spike CD8 responses, leaving private and CD4 specificities undetected.

Each single cDNA molecule received a unique molecular identifier. Using its own MiXCR run on the 5' RACE reads, TCRdb lists one record per CDR3 protein. The table includes approximately 83,000 distinct CDR3 sequences, over 12% detected once. Points on this clonotype: Its antigen is unknown.

Trimming stripped 7 bases from V and 0 bases from J, with 12 bases between. Per the germline V gene, CDR1 is SQVTM and CDR2 is ANQGSEA. The CDR3 spans 13 residues. V is TRBV29-1 and J is TRBJ1-1; D remains ambiguous. The sequence derives from an adult who was a healthcare worker with PCR-confirmed SARS-CoV-2 infection or an uninfected control (not recorded which). The sequenced material came from whole blood. CDR3 bases: TGCAGCGCCCTGGACGGTCTGAACACTGAAGCTTTCTTT. Encoded protein: CSALDGLNTEAFF.